The 14 T cell receptor beta chains given below trace back to one sample, sequenced in a study of T cells in Graves' hyperthyroidism and ophthalmopathy. Amplification targeted TCR beta CDR3 regions from RNA transcripts. The TCR CDR3 first-round RT-PCR relied on the HTBI primer set. TCRdb redid the calling of the multiplex PCR reads with MiXCR, one entry per CDR3 protein. This sample has fewer than 650,000 distinct CDR3 sequences, with about 15% found just once. Sequenced material: blood. Source of these receptors: a young woman with Graves' hyperthyroidism that later progressed to Graves' ophthalmopathy.

This clonotype was seen repeatedly, ten times or more. The CDR3 sequence is CSASFTAGGLGEQYF. In DNA, the CDR3 is TGCAGTGCTAGTTTTACAGCGGGAGGGCTTGGAGAGCAGTACTTC. This rearrangement joins TRBV20-1 to TRBJ2-7; TRBD2 matches 10 bases. This CDR3 comprises 15 residues. Germline loops: CDR1 DFQATT, CDR2 SNEGSKA (reference sequence). V was clipped by 3 bases and J by 7 bases; unmatched bases: 12.

J is TRBJ2-7 and V is TRBV6-2 or TRBV6-3; TRBD1 matches 8 bases. The CDR3 is 15 residues long. CDR1 MNHEY and CDR2 SVGEGT come from the germline V gene. V trimming: 0 bases; J trimming: 9 bases; junction bases outside the gene matches: 10. CDR3 sequence (DNA): TGTGCCAGCAGTTACTCTTACGGACAGGGTATTGGGCAGTACTTC. It is translated as CASSYSYGQGIGQYF.

This clonotype was seen a handful of times. CDR3 loop: CASSASPGSGSGDEQFF. The CDR3 DNA follows: TGTGCCAGCAGCGCCTCTCCCGGTAGCGGGAGTGGAGATGAGCAGTTCTTC. The chain couples TRBV9 to TRBJ2-1; 9 bases fit TRBD2. Germline lookup yields CDR1 SGDLS and CDR2 YYNGEE. The V and J ends lost 3 bases and 8 bases, in that order; junction bases with no gene match: 15. This CDR3 spans 17 amino acids.

This clonotype has ten or more counts. The chain uses TRBV18 and TRBJ1-5; D uncertain. Germline V CDR1 and CDR2: KGHSH, LQKENI. The CDR3 runs to 15 residues. V lost 6 bases and J 0 bases, leaving 12 bases between the germline ends. CDR3 sequence (DNA): TGTGCCAGCTCTTCGGCGTCTACTAGCAATCAGCCCCAGCATTTT. Protein: CASSSASTSNQPQHF.

This clonotype was detected ten times or more. V usage is TRBV11-2 and J usage is TRBJ2-5; D remains ambiguous. Between the trimmed V and J ends, which lost 0 bases and 2 bases, there was a span of 4 bases. The CDR3 runs to 13 residues. CDR1 is SGHAT and CDR2 is FQNNGV in the germline V gene. Written as DNA, the CDR3 is TGTGCCAGCAGCTTAGACTTACAAGAGACCCAGTACTTC. This codes for CASSLDLQETQYF.

There are a few counts of this clonotype. V is TRBV19 and J is TRBJ1-5; D call uncertain. Germline V lookup: CDR1 LNHDA, CDR2 SQIVND (reference sequence). The length of the CDR3 is 15 residues. V lost 3 bases to trimming and J lost 0 bases, with 9 bases between them. CDR3 nucleotides: TGTGCCAGTAGTATTGAGGCGTATAGCAATCAGCCCCAGCATTTT. This encodes CASSIEAYSNQPQHF. The complete variable domain, with remaining parts taken from reference TRBV19 and TRBJ1-5, reads DGGITQSPKYLFRKEGQNVTLSCEQNLNHDAMYWYRQDPGQGLRLIYYSQIVNDFQKGDIAEGYSVSREKKESFPLTVTSAQKNPTAFYLCASSIEAYSNQPQHFGDGTRLSIL.

This clonotype was seen a few times. The chain couples TRBV6-1 to TRBJ1-2; D uncertain. V lost 6 bases, J lost 6 bases, and 17 bases lay in between. CDR3 length: 14 residues. Germline loops: CDR1 MNHNS, CDR2 SASEGT. CDR3 region: CASSPFRTADGYTF. In DNA, the CDR3 is TGTGCCAGCAGCCCGTTTCGGACGGCAGATGGCTACACCTTC.

This clonotype was detected many times. The chain links TRBV19 to TRBJ1-1, with D maybe TRBD1 (6 bases). This CDR3 spans 16 amino acids. In germline, CDR1 is LNHDA, CDR2 SQIVND (reference sequence). V lost 3 bases and J lost 5, with 19 bases in between. The CDR3 region is CASSIVHTGKGTEAFF. The DNA of the CDR3 is TGTGCCAGTAGTATTGTGCATACAGGGAAAGGGACTGAAGCTTTCTTT.

This clonotype was seen ten or more times. The CDR3 region is CASSLQGVDEKLFF. The CDR3, as DNA: TGTGCCAGCAGCCTACAGGGGGTTGATGAAAAACTGTTTTTT. J is TRBJ1-4 and V is TRBV16; 8 nucleotides match TRBD1. The CDR3 spans 14 residues. The J segment lost 6 bases and the V segment lost 4 bases, leaving 4 bases of the junction unmatched. Per the germline V gene, CDR1 is KGHSY and CDR2 is FQNENV.

The chain employs TRBV5-6 and TRBJ2-7; tentative D call: TRBD2 (6 bases). With 4 bases removed from V and 6 bases from J, the gap between germline ends came to 11 bases. The CDR3 has 12 residues. CDR1 is SGHDT and CDR2 is YYEEEE in the germline V gene. In DNA, the CDR3 is TGTGCCAGCAGCCAACTAGCTTCCGAGCAGTACTTC. Its protein product is CASSQLASEQYF.

The rearrangement links TRBV27 to TRBJ2-3; 10 positions match TRBD1. The CDR3 is 15 residues long. Germline trimming cut 0 bases from V and 4 bases from J; bases unmatched to any gene: 1. The germline V gene encodes CDR1 MNHEY and CDR2 SMNVEV (reference sequence). CDR3 coding DNA: TGTGCCAGCAGTTTATCAGGGACAGGGGCAGATACGCAGTATTTT. Translating gives CASSLSGTGADTQYF.

This clonotype has a handful of counts. The genes are TRBV12-3 or TRBV12-4 and TRBJ2-3; 7 bases agree with TRBD1. With V trimmed by 8 bases and J by 0 bases, 11 bases remained unmatched. The CDR3 is 16 amino acids. The CDR3 here is CASQGGSLGSTDTQYF. In DNA form, the CDR3 reads TGTGCCAGCCAAGGGGGCAGCCTAGGAAGCACAGATACGCAGTATTTT.

The chain is built from TRBV19 and TRBJ1-2, with 8 bases identical to TRBD1. The ends lost 10 bases at V and 0 bases at J; junction bases unmatched: 13. Germline V gene sequence: CDR1 LNHDA, CDR2 SQIVND (reference sequence). This CDR3 is 16 amino acids long. The CDR3 reads CATLRAGGVANYGYTF. The CDR3, as DNA: TGTGCCACCCTGAGGGCAGGGGGCGTAGCTAACTATGGCTACACCTTC.

This clonotype turned up a few times. The chain carries TRBV27 and TRBJ1-1; possibly TRBD1 for D (5 bases). The CDR3 contains 14 residues. CDR1 MNHEY and CDR2 SMNVEV come from the germline V gene (reference sequence). Trimming took 8 bases from V and 0 from J, leaving 13 bases between them. This chain's CDR3 is CASGMTALNTEAFF. CDR3 DNA sequence: TGTGCCAGCGGGATGACAGCTCTGAACACTGAAGCTTTCTTT.